This TCR beta chain stems from a study of identical twins. V was trimmed by 5 bases and J by 0 bases, leaving 7 bases between them. Germline V gene data show CDR1 as SGHTA and CDR2 as FQGNSA. The CDR3 has 14 residues. Study results and caveats: Among out-of-frame alpha sequences shared by twins, low generation probability occurred in excess. The study reached conclusions through statistical analysis that was cross-sectional, not following the same donors. There is a chance that invariant MAIT and iNKT cells partially muddied zero-insertion analyses.

Unique molecular identifiers were present on cDNA, and template switching added a universal primer site. TCRdb itself ran the 5' RACE reads through MiXCR, one entry per CDR3 protein. The table has 690,000 or so distinct CDR3 sequences, around 6% seen once. In this sample, this clonotype turned up many times. The antigen is unknown. The specimen sequenced was naive T cells sorted from blood. The sequence derives from a man younger than 35 in good health. The genes are TRBV7-2 and TRBJ1-4; D gene unclear. CDR3 protein: CASSLLTTNEKLFF. The CDR3 DNA reads as TGTGCCAGCAGCCTTCTTACAACTAATGAAAAACTGTTTTTT.